The present entry profiles one T cell receptor (beta chain) with its context. The data stem from a study of blood T cell repertoires in COVID-19. Study details: PBMCs, B-cell-depleted T cells, or T cells were the source of the cDNA or gDNA that made up the material.

The assay was immunoSEQ multiplex PCR, and TCRdb's table has in-frame clones only and misses some. The data hold roughly 380,000 clones, with over 75% observed a single time. Cohorts were determined from participant-reported clinical history. Two negative PCRs, clearance, or symptom resolution had been documented for recovered Cohort 3 donors. Material: PBMCs or T cells enriched from blood (not recorded which). The receptor was derived from a young woman who had recovered from COVID-19.

The CDR3 protein is CASSPTGASNTGELFF. The CDR3, as DNA: TGTGCCAGCTCACCGACAGGGGCTTCGAACACCGGGGAGCTGTTTTTT. The J gene is TRBJ2-2, the V gene TRBV18; 8 bases map to TRBD1. J gave up 0 bases and V 3 bases, and 3 bases lay outside the gene matches. Germline assignment: CDR1 KGHSH and CDR2 LQKENI. The CDR3 runs 16 residues.